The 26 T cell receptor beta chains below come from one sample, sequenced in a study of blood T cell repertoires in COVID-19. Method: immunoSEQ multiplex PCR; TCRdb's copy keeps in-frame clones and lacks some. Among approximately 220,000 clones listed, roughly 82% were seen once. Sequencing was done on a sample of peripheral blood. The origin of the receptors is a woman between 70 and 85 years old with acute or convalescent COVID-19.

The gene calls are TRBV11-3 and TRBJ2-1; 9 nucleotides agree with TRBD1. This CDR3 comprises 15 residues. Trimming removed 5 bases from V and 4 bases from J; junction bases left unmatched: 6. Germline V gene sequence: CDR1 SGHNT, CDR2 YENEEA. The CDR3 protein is CASSRGTGRYNEQFF. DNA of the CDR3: TGTGCCAGCAGCCGAGGGACAGGGAGGTACAATGAGCAGTTCTTC.

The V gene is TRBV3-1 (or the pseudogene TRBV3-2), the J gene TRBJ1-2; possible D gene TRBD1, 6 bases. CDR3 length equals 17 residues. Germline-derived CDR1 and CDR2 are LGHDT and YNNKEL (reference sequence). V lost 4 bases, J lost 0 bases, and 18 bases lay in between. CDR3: CASSPSGTLGANYGYTF. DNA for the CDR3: TGTGCCAGCAGCCCGTCCGGGACACTCGGAGCTAACTATGGCTACACCTTC.

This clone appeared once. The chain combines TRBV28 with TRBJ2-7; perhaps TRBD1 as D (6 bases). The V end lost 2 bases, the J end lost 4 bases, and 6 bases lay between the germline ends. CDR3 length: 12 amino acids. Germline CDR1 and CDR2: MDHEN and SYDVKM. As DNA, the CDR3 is TGTGCCAGCAGTTTACAGGGGTACGAGCAGTACTTC. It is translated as CASSLQGYEQYF.

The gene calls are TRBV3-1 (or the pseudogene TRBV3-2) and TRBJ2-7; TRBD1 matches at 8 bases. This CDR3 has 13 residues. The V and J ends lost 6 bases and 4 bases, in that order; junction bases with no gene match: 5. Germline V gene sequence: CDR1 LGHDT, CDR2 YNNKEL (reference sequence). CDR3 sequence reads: CASSQTGVYEQYF. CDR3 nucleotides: TGTGCCAGCAGTCAGACAGGGGTATACGAGCAGTACTTC.

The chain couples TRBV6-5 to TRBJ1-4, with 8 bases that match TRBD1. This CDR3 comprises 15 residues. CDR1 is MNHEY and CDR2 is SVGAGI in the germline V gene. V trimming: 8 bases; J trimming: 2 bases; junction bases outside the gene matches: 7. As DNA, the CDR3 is TGTGCCAGCTCCGACAGGGGCCGGACTAATGAAAAACTGTTTTTT. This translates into CASSDRGRTNEKLFF.

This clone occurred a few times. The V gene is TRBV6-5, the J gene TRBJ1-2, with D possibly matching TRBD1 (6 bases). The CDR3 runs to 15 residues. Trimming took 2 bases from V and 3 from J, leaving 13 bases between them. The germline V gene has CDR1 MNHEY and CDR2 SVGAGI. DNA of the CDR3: TGTGCCAGCAGTTACCAGGACAGACGCCACTATGGCTACACCTTC. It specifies CASSYQDRRHYGYTF.

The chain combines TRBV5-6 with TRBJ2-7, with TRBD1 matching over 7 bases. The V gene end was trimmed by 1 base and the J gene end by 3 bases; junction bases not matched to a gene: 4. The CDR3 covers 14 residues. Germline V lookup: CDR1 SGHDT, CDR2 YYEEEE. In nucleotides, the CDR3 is TGTGCCAGCAGCTTGACAGGGGTAGACTACGAGCAGTACTTC. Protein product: CASSLTGVDYEQYF.

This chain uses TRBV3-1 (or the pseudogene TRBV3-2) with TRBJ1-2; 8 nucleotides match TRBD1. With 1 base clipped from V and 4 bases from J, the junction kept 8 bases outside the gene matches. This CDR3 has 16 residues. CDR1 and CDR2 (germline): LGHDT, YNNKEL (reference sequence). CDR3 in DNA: TGTGCCAGCAGCCAAGTAGGGGAACAGGGGGGCTATGGCTACACCTTC. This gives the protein CASSQVGEQGGYGYTF.

In DNA form, the CDR3 reads TGTGCCAGCAGCAAAGGCGGGGCAAAGGGCTACACCTTC. Translating gives CASSKGGAKGYTF. The chain employs TRBV21-1 and TRBJ1-2. TRBV21-1 is recorded as a pseudogene. The CDR3 length is 13 residues.

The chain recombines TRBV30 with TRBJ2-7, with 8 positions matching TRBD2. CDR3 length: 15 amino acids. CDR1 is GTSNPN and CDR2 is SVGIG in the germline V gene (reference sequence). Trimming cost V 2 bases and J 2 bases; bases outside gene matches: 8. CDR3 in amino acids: CAWSSGGSSAYEQYF. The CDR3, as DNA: TGTGCCTGGAGTTCGGGGGGGTCCAGCGCCTACGAGCAGTACTTC.

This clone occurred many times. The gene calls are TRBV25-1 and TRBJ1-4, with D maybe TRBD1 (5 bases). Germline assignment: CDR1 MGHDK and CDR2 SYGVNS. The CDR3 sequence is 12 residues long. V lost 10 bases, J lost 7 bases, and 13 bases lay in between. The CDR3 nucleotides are TGTGCCACCCGCTCCGGGGGTGAAAAACTGTTTTTT. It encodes CATRSGGEKLFF.

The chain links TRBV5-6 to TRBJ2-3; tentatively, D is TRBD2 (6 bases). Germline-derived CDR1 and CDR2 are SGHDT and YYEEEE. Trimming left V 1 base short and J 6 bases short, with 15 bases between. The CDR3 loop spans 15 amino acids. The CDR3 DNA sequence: TGTGCCAGCAGCTTGTGGGGGACTGGAGTGGATACGCAGTATTTT. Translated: CASSLWGTGVDTQYF.

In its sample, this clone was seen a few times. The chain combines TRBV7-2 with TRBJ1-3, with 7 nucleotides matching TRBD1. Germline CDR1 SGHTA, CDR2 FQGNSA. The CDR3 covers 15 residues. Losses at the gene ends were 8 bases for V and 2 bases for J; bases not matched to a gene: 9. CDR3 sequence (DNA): TGTGCCAGCGGCCTACAGGGGCCGCCTGGAAACACCATATATTTT. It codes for CASGLQGPPGNTIYF.

The CDR3 spells CASSPPVSGGSYEQYF. CDR3 sequence (DNA): TGTGCCAGCTCACCACCGGTTAGCGGGGGGTCATACGAGCAGTACTTC. The V gene is TRBV18, the J gene TRBJ2-7, with TRBD2 matching over 10 bases. V lost 0 bases, J lost 4 bases, and 6 bases stayed unmatched. Looked up from germline, CDR1 is KGHSH and CDR2 is LQKENI. CDR3 size: 16 residues.

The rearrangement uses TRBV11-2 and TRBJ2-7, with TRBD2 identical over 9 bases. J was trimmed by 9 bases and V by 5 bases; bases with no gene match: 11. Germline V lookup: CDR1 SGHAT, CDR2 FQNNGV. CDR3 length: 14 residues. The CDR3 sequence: CASSEGLAKGVQYF. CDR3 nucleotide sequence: TGTGCCAGCAGCGAGGGACTAGCTAAGGGCGTGCAGTACTTC.

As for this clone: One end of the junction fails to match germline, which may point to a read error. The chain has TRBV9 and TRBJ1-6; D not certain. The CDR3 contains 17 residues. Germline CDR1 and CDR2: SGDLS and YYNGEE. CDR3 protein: CASGVGGSDPSLSPLHF. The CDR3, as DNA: TGTGCCAGCGGCGTAGGCGGCAGCGACCCCAGTCTTTCACCCCTCCACTTT.

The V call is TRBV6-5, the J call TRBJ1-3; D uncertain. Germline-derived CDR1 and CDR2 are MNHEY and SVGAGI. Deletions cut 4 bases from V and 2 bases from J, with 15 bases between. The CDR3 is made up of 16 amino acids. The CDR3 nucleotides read TGTGCCAGCAGTTCCTGGACGGGGTACCCTGGAAACACCATATATTTT. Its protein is CASSSWTGYPGNTIYF.

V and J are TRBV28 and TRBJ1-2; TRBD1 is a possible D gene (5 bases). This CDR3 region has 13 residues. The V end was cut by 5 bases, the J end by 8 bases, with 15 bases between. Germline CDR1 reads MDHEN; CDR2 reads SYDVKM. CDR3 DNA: TGTGCCAGCAGTGGGGACTGGTCTTTCGGCTACACCTTC. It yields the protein CASSGDWSFGYTF.

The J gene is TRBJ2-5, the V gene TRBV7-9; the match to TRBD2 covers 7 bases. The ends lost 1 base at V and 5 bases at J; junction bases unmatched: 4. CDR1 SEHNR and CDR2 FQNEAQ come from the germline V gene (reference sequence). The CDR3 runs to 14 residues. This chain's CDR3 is CASSLGHSGETQYF. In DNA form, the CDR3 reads TGTGCCAGCAGCTTAGGACATAGCGGGGAGACCCAGTACTTC.

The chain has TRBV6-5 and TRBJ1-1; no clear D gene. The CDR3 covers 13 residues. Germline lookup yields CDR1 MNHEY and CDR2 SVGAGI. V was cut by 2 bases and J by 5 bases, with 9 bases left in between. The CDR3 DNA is TGTGCCAGCAGTTACGGGCAAGATACTGAAGCTTTCTTT. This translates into CASSYGQDTEAFF.

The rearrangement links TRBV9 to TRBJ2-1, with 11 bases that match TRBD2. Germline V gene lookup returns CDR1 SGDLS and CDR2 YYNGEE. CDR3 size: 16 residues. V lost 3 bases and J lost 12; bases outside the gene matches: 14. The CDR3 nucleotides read TGTGCCAGCAGCGGACAATCTAGCGGGGGGTTTGATCGGCAGTTCTTC. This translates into CASSGQSSGGFDRQFF. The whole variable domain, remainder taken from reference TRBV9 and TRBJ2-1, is DSGVTQTPKHLITATGQRVTLRCSPRSGDLSVYWYQQSLDQGLQFLIQYYNGEERAKGNILERFSAQQFPDLHSELNLSSLELGDSALYFCASSGQSSGGFDRQFFGPGTRLTVL.

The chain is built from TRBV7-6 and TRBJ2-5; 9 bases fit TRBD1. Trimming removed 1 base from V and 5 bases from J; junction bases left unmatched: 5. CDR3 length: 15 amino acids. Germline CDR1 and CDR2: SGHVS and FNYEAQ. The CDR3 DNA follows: TGTGCCAGCAGCTTAGAGGGACAGGGCCAGGAGACCCAGTACTTC. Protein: CASSLEGQGQETQYF.

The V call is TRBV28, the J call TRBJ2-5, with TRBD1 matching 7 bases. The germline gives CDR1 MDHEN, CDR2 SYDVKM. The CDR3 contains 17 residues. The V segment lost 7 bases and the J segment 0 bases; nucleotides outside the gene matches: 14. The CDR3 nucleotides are TGTGCCAGCAAGGGGGCTTCGGTGTCGTTATACCAAGAGACCCAGTACTTC. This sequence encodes CASKGASVSLYQETQYF.

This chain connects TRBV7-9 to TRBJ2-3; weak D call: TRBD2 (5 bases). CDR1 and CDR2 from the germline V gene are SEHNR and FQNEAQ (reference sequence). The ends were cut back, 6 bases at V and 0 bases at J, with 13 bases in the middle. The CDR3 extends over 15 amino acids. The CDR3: CASRQAETSTDTQYF. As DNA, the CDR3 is TGTGCCAGCAGACAAGCGGAGACTAGCACAGATACGCAGTATTTT.

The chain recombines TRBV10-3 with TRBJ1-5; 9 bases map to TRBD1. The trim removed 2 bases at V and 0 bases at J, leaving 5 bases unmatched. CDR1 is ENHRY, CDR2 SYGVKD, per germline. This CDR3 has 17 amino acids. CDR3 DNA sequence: TGTGCCATCAGTGAGACCGGGACAGGGAATAGCAATCAGCCCCAGCATTTT. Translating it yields CAISETGTGNSNQPQHF.

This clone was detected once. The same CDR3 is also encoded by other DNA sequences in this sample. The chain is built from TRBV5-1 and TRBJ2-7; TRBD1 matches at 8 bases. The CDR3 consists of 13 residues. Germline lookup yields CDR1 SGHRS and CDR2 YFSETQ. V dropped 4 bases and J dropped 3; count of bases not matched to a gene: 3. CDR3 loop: CASSLTGGYEQYF. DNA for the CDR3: TGCGCCAGCAGCCTCACAGGGGGCTACGAGCAGTACTTC. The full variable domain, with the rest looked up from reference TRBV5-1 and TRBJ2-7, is KAGVTQTPRYLIKTRGQQVTLSCSPISGHRSVSWYQQTPGQGLQFLFEYFSETQRNKGNFPGRFSGRQFSNSRSEMNVSTLELGDSALYLCASSLTGGYEQYFGPGTRLTVT.